The 7 T cell receptor beta chains below all came from one sample that was sequenced in a study of blood T cell repertoires in COVID-19. Produced via immunoSEQ multiplex PCR; TCRdb's table is partial and in-frame only. The sample gives some 180,000 clones, 84% of which show up once; roughly 7.1% is in the top ten. Sequenced: peripheral blood. The receptor set was obtained from a human donor in a cohort sampled during active COVID-19.

The J gene is TRBJ1-1, the V gene TRBV4-1; D may be TRBD1 (5 bases). The length of the CDR3 is 15 residues. The V and J ends lost 1 base and 5 bases respectively, with 14 bases between them. CDR1 is MGHRA and CDR2 is YSYEKL in the germline V gene. DNA of the CDR3: TGCGCCAGCAGCCAAGCAGGAGGGGCGCGGACTGAAGCTTTCTTT. Translation gives CASSQAGGARTEAFF.

This chain connects TRBV11-2 to TRBJ2-1; 8 positions match TRBD2. Germline values: CDR1 SGHAT, CDR2 FQNNGV. V trimming: 3 bases; J trimming: 3 bases; junction bases outside the gene matches: 4. The CDR3 has 15 amino acids. This CDR3 is CASSFGGAGYNEQFF. CDR3 nucleotides: TGTGCCAGCAGCTTCGGGGGGGCGGGCTACAATGAGCAGTTCTTC.

The chain couples TRBV20-1 to TRBJ1-6; D uncertain. Germline-derived CDR1 and CDR2 are DFQATT and SNEGSKA (reference sequence). The V gene lost 3 bases and the J gene lost 6 bases, with 6 bases spanning the gap. The CDR3 is 12 residues long. The DNA for the CDR3 is TGCAGTGCTAGTCCCGGTAATTCACCCCTCCACTTT. It specifies CSASPGNSPLHF.

The chain has TRBV5-1 and TRBJ2-7; 8 bases map to TRBD2. The length of the CDR3 is 15 residues. CDR1 is SGHRS, CDR2 YFSETQ, per germline. Trimming took 4 bases from V and 2 from J; bases not matched to a gene: 8. CDR3 region: CASSREGTRPYEQYF. The CDR3 DNA reads as TGCGCCAGCAGCCGGGAAGGGACTAGGCCCTACGAGCAGTACTTC.

V usage is TRBV2 and J usage is TRBJ1-2; no clear D gene. The CDR3 spans 13 residues. V lost 4 bases to trimming and J lost 2 bases, with 8 bases between them. Germline V gene sequence: CDR1 SNHLY, CDR2 FYNNEI. CDR3 in amino acids: CASSVGGNYGYTF. For the CDR3, the DNA is TGTGCCAGCAGTGTGGGCGGGAACTATGGCTACACCTTC.

This clone was detected a few times. The rearrangement joins TRBV7-8 to TRBJ2-2, with 7 bases fitting TRBD1. The germline V gene encodes CDR1 SGHVS and CDR2 FQNEAQ. This CDR3 region has 14 residues. The trim removed 4 bases at V and 3 bases at J, leaving 2 bases unmatched. The CDR3 sequence: CASSYRGDTGELFF. The CDR3 coding sequence is TGTGCCAGCAGCTACAGGGGCGACACCGGGGAGCTGTTTTTT.

The chain couples TRBV11-2 to TRBJ2-7; D perhaps matches TRBD2 (6 bases). The V gene lost 1 base and the J gene lost 5 bases, with 12 bases spanning the gap. The germline V gene encodes CDR1 SGHAT and CDR2 FQNNGV. The CDR3 is made up of 14 amino acids. Here the CDR3 reads CASSLGGELNEQYF. The CDR3 DNA follows: TGTGCCAGCAGCTTAGGGGGGGAGCTAAACGAGCAGTACTTC.